The 2 T cell receptor beta chains reported below all come from one sample, sequenced in a study of cytomegalovirus exposure and HLA in healthy donors. Use of 60 Vbeta and 13 Jbeta primers characterized the PCR. The data were produced by immunoSEQ multiplex PCR, yet TCRdb's version contains in-frame clones alone and is incomplete. This table holds about 130,000 clones, around 80% found once. Material: PBMCs. Source of these receptors: a woman in her thirties in good health and CMV-seronegative.

A single count supports this clone. Relative to the germline gene, one junction end is altered; a read error may explain this. V is TRBV7-9 and J is TRBJ2-2; D gene uncertain. This CDR3 has 15 residues. Germline V lookup: CDR1 SEHNR, CDR2 FQNEAQ (reference sequence). The DNA of the CDR3 is TGTTCCAGCAGCCGATACGAGAGCAACACCGGGGAGCTGTTTTTT. This translates into CSSSRYESNTGELFF.

The chain combines TRBV10-3 with TRBJ1-2, with D uncertain. The V and J ends lost 6 bases and 2 bases respectively, with 16 bases between them. There are 15 residues in the CDR3. Per germline, CDR1 ENHRY and CDR2 SYGVKD. The CDR3 DNA sequence: TGTGCCATCAGGCCCTCCGGAGGAAGAAACTATGGCTACACCTTC. Residues: CAIRPSGGRNYGYTF.